A single sample gave rise to the 12 T cell receptor beta chains below, sequenced in a study of blood T cell repertoires in COVID-19. Here immunoSEQ multiplex PCR was the method, and the copy in TCRdb shows in-frame clones only, minus some. The table has about 320,000 clones, around 85% seen once. Specimen: PBMCs or T cells enriched from blood (not recorded which). The receptors shown here come from a woman aged 25 to 45 who had been exposed to COVID-19.

The chain's CDR3 is CASNIDGGSSYEQYF. DNA of the CDR3: TGTGCCAGCAACATAGACGGAGGGAGCTCCTACGAGCAGTACTTC. V and J are TRBV7-9 and TRBJ2-7, with a tentative D call TRBD2 (6 bases). The germline V and J ends were trimmed by 7 bases and 0 bases, with 16 bases remaining between them. Germline V CDR1 and CDR2: SEHNR, FQNEAQ (reference sequence). This CDR3 comprises 15 residues.

The CDR3 coding sequence is TGTGCTAGTGGCTATTCGGGGGGCTCCCCTGGAAACACCATATATTTT. Protein: CASGYSGGSPGNTIYF. The chain joins TRBV12-5 to TRBJ1-3, with a tentative D call TRBD1 (6 bases). The CDR3 spans 16 residues. V was pared by 6 bases and J by 2 bases, with 17 bases between. CDR1 is LGHNT and CDR2 is FRNRAP in the germline V gene.

The J gene is TRBJ2-7, the V gene TRBV13; 11 bases line up with TRBD2. V shed 5 bases and J 2 bases; nucleotides not matched to a gene: 8. CDR1 is PRHDT and CDR2 is FYEKMQ in the germline V gene (reference sequence). This CDR3 contains 16 residues. In DNA form, the CDR3 reads TGTGCCAGCAGCCCGACCGGGACTAGCGGACCCTACGAGCAGTACTTC. This sequence encodes CASSPTGTSGPYEQYF.

This clone was found once. The V and J genes are TRBV10-3 and TRBJ2-2; TRBD1 matches at 10 bases. V lost 10 bases and J lost 2; bases outside the gene matches: 7. CDR3 length: 15 amino acids. From germline, CDR1 is ENHRY and CDR2 SYGVKD. CDR3 in DNA: TGTGCCAGCAGGCGGACAGGGGGAAACACCGGGGAGCTGTTTTTT. Its protein is CASRRTGGNTGELFF.

This clone is a singleton in its sample. The CDR3 is CASSQRSPRETQYF. The CDR3 bases are TGTGCCAGCAGCCAGAGGAGTCCAAGAGAGACCCAGTACTTC. The chain couples TRBV2 to TRBJ2-5; D is uncertain. The CDR3 has 14 amino acids. V was clipped by 6 bases and J by 4 bases, with 15 bases between them. Germline values: CDR1 SNHLY, CDR2 FYNNEI.

This clone was picked up a small number of times. The chain links TRBV14 to TRBJ2-3, with TRBD2 matching 8 bases. Germline CDR1 SGHDN, CDR2 FVKESK. The CDR3 length is 15 residues. V lost 1 base, J lost 8 bases, and 8 bases stayed unmatched. The CDR3 sequence: CASSQVFDGRGTQYF. The CDR3 nucleotides read TGTGCCAGCAGCCAAGTCTTCGACGGGAGGGGTACGCAGTATTTT.

This chain uses TRBV5-1 with TRBJ1-4; TRBD1 might be the D (6 bases). V lost 5 bases, J lost 7 bases, and 9 bases lay in between. This CDR3 region has 12 residues. Germline V gene lookup returns CDR1 SGHRS and CDR2 YFSETQ. CDR3 bases: TGCGCCAGCAGGGAGACAGGTGAAAAACTGTTTTTT. This translates into CASRETGEKLFF.

The chain links TRBV28 to TRBJ2-7; TRBD1 is a possible D gene (5 bases). V was cut by 6 bases and J by 3 bases, with 12 bases left in between. Germline values: CDR1 MDHEN, CDR2 SYDVKM. The CDR3 is 13 residues long. CDR3 protein: CASRSGKRYEQYF. The CDR3 DNA follows: TGTGCCAGCAGGTCAGGGAAACGCTACGAGCAGTACTTC. The complete variable domain, with remaining parts taken from reference TRBV28 and TRBJ2-7, reads DVKVTQSSRYLVKRTGEKVFLECVQDMDHENMFWYRQDPGLGLRLIYFSYDVKMKEKGDIPEGYSVSREKKERFSLILESASTNQTSMYLCASRSGKRYEQYFGPGTRLTVT.

The chain joins TRBV5-1 to TRBJ2-7; possibly TRBD1 for D (6 bases). The V gene's germline CDR1 is SGHRS and CDR2 YFSETQ. The V and J ends lost 5 bases and 3 bases respectively, with 18 bases between them. This CDR3 has 15 amino acids. CDR3 nucleotide sequence: TGCGCCAGCAGTTTTGCAGGGGAAGGAGGCTACGAGCAGTACTTC. This translates into CASSFAGEGGYEQYF.

The chain carries TRBV28 and TRBJ1-5, with 9 bases fitting TRBD1. Germline trimming cut 2 bases from V and 1 base from J; bases unmatched to any gene: 3. The CDR3 is 16 residues long. From germline, CDR1 is MDHEN and CDR2 SYDVKM. CDR3 DNA: TGTGCCAGCAGTTTAAACAGGGGGCTAAGCAATCAGCCCCAGCATTTT. Its protein product is CASSLNRGLSNQPQHF.

This CDR3 reads CASSFGQSRQFF. The CDR3 coding sequence is TGTGCCAGCAGCTTTGGACAAAGCCGCCAGTTCTTC. The chain recombines TRBV7-2 with TRBJ2-1, with D tentatively TRBD1 (5 bases). This CDR3 region has 12 residues. Germline CDR1 is SGHTA and CDR2 is FQGNSA. Trimming removed 3 bases from V and 13 bases from J, with 13 bases in between.

The CDR3 reads CATSDSTGVGYSTEAFF. CDR3 in DNA: TGTGCCACCAGCGACTCGACAGGGGTAGGTTATTCCACTGAAGCTTTCTTT. This chain connects TRBV24-1 to TRBJ1-1; 8 nucleotides agree with TRBD1. V trimming: 7 bases; J trimming: 4 bases; junction bases outside the gene matches: 16. In germline, CDR1 is KGHDR, CDR2 SFDVKD. This CDR3 spans 17 amino acids.